Reported below is one T cell receptor beta chain. Antigen: not known. The sample originates from a study of shared clonotypes between healthy human individuals. Notes on the study in general: Non-shared clonotypes had lower generation probabilities than clonotypes shared by all four sorted-subset donors. Generally, estimated richness proved larger in naive subsets than it did in memory subsets. Sequencing of the sorted subsets was shown by rarefaction to be incomplete despite large depth.

Repertoires were generated with immunoSEQ multiplex PCR, while TCRdb's copy carries only in-frame clones and drops some. The sample includes 2 million to 2.5 million clones, roughly 95% of them seen just once. Germline-derived CDR1 and CDR2 are SGDLS and YYNGEE. V was clipped by 0 bases and J by 5 bases, with 11 bases between them. The CDR3 totals 15 residues. A split of CD4+ cells into CD45RA+ naive and CD45RA-negative memory subsets was performed. This clonotype was obtained from a man between 18 and 35 years old in good health. This chain links TRBV9 with TRBJ2-2; no reliable D call. Input material: naive CD4+ T cells sorted from blood. As for subset: CD45RA+ positively selected. The CDR3 loop reads CASSVVGSLTGELFF. The CDR3 DNA follows: TGTGCCAGCAGCGTAGTGGGTAGTCTAACCGGGGAGCTGTTTTTT.